This TCR beta chain was identified in a study of metastatic and nonmetastatic thyroid tumors. Study-wide context: Comparative analysis of repertoires was undertaken across blood and tumor or nodule tissue obtained from malignant and benign thyroid patients.

All patients reached thyroid surgery having received no treatment beforehand. This CDR3 comprises 16 residues. The germline CDR1 and CDR2 sequences are MNHEY and SVGEGT. V was trimmed by 4 bases and J by 4 bases, leaving 18 bases between them. This clone was detected a few times. Antigen specificity is unknown. Study-wide points: It was reported that TCR beta diversity was significantly higher in malignant thyroid tumors than benign nodules, in blood and tumor.

As originally analysed: Clinicopathological groups differed in CDR3, with these differences serving to build a distant-metastasis classifier for papillary thyroid cancer. MiXCR re-clonotyped the PCR reads for TCRdb. These V and J calls are TCRdb output, not the study's own analysis. The sample carries approximately 16,000 clones, more than 10% recorded once. Input material: blood. This chain joins TRBV6-2 or TRBV6-3 and TRBJ2-3; D is perhaps TRBD1 or TRBD2 (5 bases each). This clonotype originated in a female donor with papillary thyroid cancer or a benign thyroid nodule (not recorded which). Some clones in this sample may be carry-over from other donors' samples. CDR3 residues: CASSSFGGQPADTQYF. The CDR3 DNA reads as TGTGCCAGCAGTTCATTCGGAGGACAACCCGCAGATACGCAGTATTTT.